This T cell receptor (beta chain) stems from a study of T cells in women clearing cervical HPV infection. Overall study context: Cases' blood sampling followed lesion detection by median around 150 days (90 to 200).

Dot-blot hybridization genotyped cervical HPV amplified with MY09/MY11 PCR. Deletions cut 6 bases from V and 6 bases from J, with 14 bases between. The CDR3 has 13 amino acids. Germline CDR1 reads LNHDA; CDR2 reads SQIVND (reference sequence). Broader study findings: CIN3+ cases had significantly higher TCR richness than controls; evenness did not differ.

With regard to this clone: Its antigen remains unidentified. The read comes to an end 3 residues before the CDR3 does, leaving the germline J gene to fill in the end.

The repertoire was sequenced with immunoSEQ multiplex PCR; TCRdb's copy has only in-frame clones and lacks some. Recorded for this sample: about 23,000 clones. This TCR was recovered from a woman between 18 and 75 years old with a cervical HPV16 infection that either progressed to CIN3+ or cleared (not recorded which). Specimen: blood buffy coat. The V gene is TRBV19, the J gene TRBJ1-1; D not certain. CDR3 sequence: CASRMSYSPEAFF. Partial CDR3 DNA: TGTGCCAGTAGGATGTCCTATTCCCCTGAA.